This TCR beta chain was obtained from a study of identical twins. Findings of the study overall: Invariant populations such as MAIT and iNKT cells could partly muddle zero-insertion analyses.

Losses at the gene ends were 6 bases for V and 5 bases for J; bases not matched to a gene: 7. From germline, CDR1 is MNHEY and CDR2 SMNVEV (reference sequence). This CDR3 contains 15 residues. Remarks on this clonotype: The antigen is unknown.

TCRdb reanalysed the 5' RACE reads using MiXCR and keeps one entry per CDR3 protein. The data show about 690,000 distinct CDR3 sequences, with over 5% seen just once and about 1.8% held by the top ten. The TCR originated in a man between 18 and 29 years old in good health. Sequenced input: naive T cells sorted from blood. The chain uses TRBV27 and TRBJ2-5, with 12 bases that match TRBD1. CDR3 bases: TGTGCCAGCAGCTCTGGGACAGGGGGCGTGGAGACCCAGTACTTC. It encodes CASSSGTGGVETQYF.